Below are 13 T cell receptor beta chains sequenced from a single sample in a study of identical twins. TCRdb reprocessed the 5' RACE reads with MiXCR, giving one entry per CDR3 protein. The repertoire has hundreds of thousands of distinct CDR3 sequences, roughly 12% of them found once; the top ten carry around 1.6%. The sample also formed part of further work on yellow fever vaccine responses in identical twins.

The sample consisted of PBMCs. These receptors were obtained from a woman in her late teens or twenties in good health.

The chain joins TRBV5-6 to TRBJ2-7; TRBD1 might be the D (5 bases). Germline CDR1 and CDR2: SGHDT and YYEEEE. V was trimmed by 4 bases and J by 3 bases, leaving 14 bases between them. There are 14 residues in the CDR3. The CDR3 reads CASSAWTPYYEQYF. The CDR3 bases are TGTGCCAGCAGCGCATGGACACCATACTACGAGCAGTACTTC.

This clonotype is a singleton in its sample. The rearrangement uses TRBV9 and TRBJ2-1; D unresolved. The CDR3 is 15 amino acids. V gave up 0 bases and J gave up 5 bases, with 12 bases separating them. Germline V gene sequence: CDR1 SGDLS, CDR2 YYNGEE. CDR3 in amino acids: CASSVAEQVDNEQFF. CDR3 nucleotide sequence: TGTGCCAGCAGCGTAGCCGAGCAGGTAGACAATGAGCAGTTCTTC.

This clonotype was counted at least ten times. The genes are TRBV12-3 or TRBV12-4 and TRBJ2-2; no clear D gene. The CDR3 has 12 amino acids. The V end lost 6 bases, the J end lost 6 bases, and 8 bases lay between the germline ends. Here the CDR3 DNA reads TGTGCCAGCAGGTCGCCCCCCGGGGAGCTGTTTTTT. Translating gives CASRSPPGELFF.

A few counts support this clonotype. CDR3 residues: CATDRQGSAGELFF. Here the CDR3 DNA reads TGTGCCACCGACCGACAGGGTTCAGCCGGGGAGCTGTTTTTT. The J gene is TRBJ2-2, the V gene TRBV3-1; 7 bases align to TRBD1. The length of the CDR3 is 14 residues. V trimming: 10 bases; J trimming: 6 bases; junction bases outside the gene matches: 11. CDR1 is LGHDT and CDR2 is YNNKEL in the germline V gene (reference sequence).

The V and J genes are TRBV29-1 and TRBJ1-5; no firm D call. Deletions cut 7 bases from V and 0 bases from J, with 10 bases between. From germline, CDR1 is SQVTM and CDR2 ANQGSEA. This CDR3 has 13 residues. The CDR3: CSALAGSNQPQHF. In DNA, the CDR3 is TGCAGCGCTCTAGCAGGTAGCAATCAGCCCCAGCATTTT.

J is TRBJ2-1 and V is TRBV20-1, with TRBD2 as a possible D gene (6 bases). CDR1 is DFQATT, CDR2 SNEGSKA, per germline (reference sequence). V lost 1 base to trimming and J lost 5 bases, with 15 bases between them. The length of the CDR3 is 15 residues. CDR3 protein: CSARVVVAVNNEQFF. The DNA of the CDR3 is TGCAGTGCTAGAGTAGTCGTAGCGGTCAACAATGAGCAGTTCTTC.

The V gene is TRBV28, the J gene TRBJ2-7, with 10 bases aligning to TRBD1. The CDR3 has 16 residues. CDR1 and CDR2 (germline): MDHEN, SYDVKM. J lost 3 bases, V lost 2 bases, and 7 bases had no gene match. Here the CDR3 reads CASSLTGQGLNYEQYF. The CDR3 DNA follows: TGTGCCAGCAGTTTAACGGGACAGGGGCTAAACTACGAGCAGTACTTC.

At least ten counts were recorded for this clonotype. This chain joins TRBV12-3 or TRBV12-4 and TRBJ2-1; TRBD2 is a possible D gene (5 bases). The CDR3 has 13 residues. Deletions cut 6 bases from V and 9 bases from J, with 15 bases between. The chain's CDR3 is CASSYGIGGEQFF. The CDR3 DNA reads TGTGCCAGCAGCTACGGGATAGGTGGTGAGCAGTTCTTC.

V is TRBV13 and J is TRBJ2-3, with 7 positions matching TRBD1. J lost 1 base, V lost 0 bases, and 4 bases had no gene match. Germline loops: CDR1 PRHDT, CDR2 FYEKMQ (reference sequence). CDR3 length: 16 residues. The CDR3 DNA sequence: TGTGCCAGCAGCTTAGGTAATGGACAGGGCACAGATACGCAGTATTTT. It translates to CASSLGNGQGTDTQYF.

In its sample, this clonotype was seen many times. The CDR3 DNA sequence: TGCGCCAGCAGCTTGGCTCGCAGCTCCTACGAGCAGTACTTC. This gives the protein CASSLARSSYEQYF. The genes are TRBV5-1 and TRBJ2-7; D ambiguous. CDR1 SGHRS and CDR2 YFSETQ come from the germline V gene. CDR3 size: 14 residues. Trimming removed 0 bases from V and 0 bases from J, with 7 bases in between.

This clonotype was recorded at least ten times. The chain links TRBV7-9 to TRBJ2-5, with 8 positions matching TRBD2. The CDR3 totals 14 residues. Germline V CDR1 and CDR2: SEHNR, FQNEAQ (reference sequence). The ends lost 6 bases at V and 2 bases at J; junction bases unmatched: 5. The CDR3 sequence: CASSFTSGQETQYF. The CDR3 coding sequence is TGTGCCAGCAGTTTTACTAGCGGACAAGAGACCCAGTACTTC.

This chain joins TRBV10-3 and TRBJ1-2; unclear D gene. Looked up from germline, CDR1 is ENHRY and CDR2 is SYGVKD. CDR3 length equals 13 residues. Trimming cost V 4 bases and J 8 bases, with 14 bases left between them. CDR3 coding DNA: TGTGCCATCAGTGTTTTGACGGGTGGCGGCTACACCTTC. It translates to CAISVLTGGGYTF.

This clonotype was counted at least ten times. The rearrangement joins TRBV12-3 or TRBV12-4 to TRBJ1-2; 7 bases agree with TRBD1. V gave up 6 bases and J gave up 2 bases; unmatched junction bases: 6. This CDR3 contains 14 residues. In nucleotides, the CDR3 is TGTGCCAGCAGCCCACAGACAGGGAACTATGGCTACACCTTC. Encoded protein: CASSPQTGNYGYTF.